Below are 24 T cell receptor beta chains sequenced from a single sample in a study of OX40 agonist ivuxolimab in advanced cancers. Libraries were constructed by the immunoSEQ multiplex PCR assay. The clones in this table, taken by TCRdb from immuneACCESS, are in-frame only. Not every clone is retained; where verified, under half of the shortfall comes from an unresolved V gene, and the cause of the rest is unknown. The sample contains some 77,000 clones, 80% to 95% of them found a single time. The ten top clones hold about 1.8% of the sample. This material consisted of CD4+ or CD8+ T cells sorted from blood, taken in a trial of the OX40 agonist ivuxolimab. The receptor set was obtained from an adult with an advanced solid tumor such as melanoma, head and neck, liver or kidney cancer.

This clone has only a few counts. The chain recombines TRBV30 with TRBJ1-5; D remains unclear. The CDR3 totals 14 residues. The ends were cut back, 2 bases at V and 6 bases at J, with 14 bases in the middle. Germline V gives CDR1 GTSNPN, CDR2 SVGIG (reference sequence). CDR3 nucleotides: TGTGCCTGGAGTCGGCAGCCCCCGGGTCAGCCCCAGCATTTT. Protein: CAWSRQPPGQPQHF.

The V call is TRBV7-3, the J call TRBJ2-5, with a weak D call TRBD2 (7 bases). V lost 4 bases and J 4 bases, leaving 13 bases between the germline ends. Germline loops: CDR1 SGHTA, CDR2 FQGTGA. This CDR3 has 14 residues. The CDR3, as DNA: TGTGCCAGCAGCTGGACTCGGGGGGCAGAGACCCAGTACTTC. It is translated as CASSWTRGAETQYF.

The V gene is TRBV7-9, the J gene TRBJ1-5, with 7 positions matching TRBD1. This CDR3 is built from 16 residues. Trimming removed 1 base from V and 7 bases from J; junction bases left unmatched: 10. From germline, CDR1 is SEHNR and CDR2 FQNEAQ (reference sequence). This chain's CDR3 is CASSLEREGAGQPQHF. CDR3 in DNA: TGTGCCAGCAGCTTAGAGCGGGAGGGGGCCGGACAGCCCCAGCATTTT. The full variable domain, in which reference TRBV7-9 and TRBJ1-5 provide the parts outside the CDR3, is DTGVSQNPRHKITKRGQNVTFRCDPISEHNRLYWYRQTLGQGPEFLTYFQNEAQLEKSRLLSDRFSAERPKGSFSTLEIQRTEQGDSAMYLCASSLEREGAGQPQHFGDGTRLSIL.

This chain connects TRBV28 to TRBJ2-7, with 8 bases fitting TRBD1. V lost 6 bases and J lost 6; bases outside the gene matches: 13. This CDR3 is built from 15 residues. Per germline, CDR1 MDHEN and CDR2 SYDVKM. The CDR3 spells CASRGPGGLGLEQYF. CDR3 DNA: TGTGCCAGCAGGGGACCAGGGGGCCTTGGGCTCGAGCAGTACTTC.

The chain couples TRBV19 to TRBJ2-5; D is undetermined. Germline CDR1 is LNHDA and CDR2 is SQIVND (reference sequence). V was shortened by 3 bases and J by 4 bases, with 15 bases between the two germline ends. CDR3 length equals 15 residues. The CDR3 DNA reads as TGTGCCAGTAGTATCTATAAGGCGTCTGGAGAGACCCAGTACTTC. Translating it yields CASSIYKASGETQYF.

This clone was observed once. The chain links TRBV11-3 to TRBJ1-1, with 7 bases lining up with TRBD1. CDR1 and CDR2 from the germline V gene are SGHNT and YENEEA. The ends lost 5 bases at V and 4 bases at J; junction bases unmatched: 10. The CDR3 has 15 amino acids. DNA for the CDR3: TGTGCCAGCAGCAAACCACCTACAGGGGCCACTGAAGCTTTCTTT. Residues: CASSKPPTGATEAFF.

The chain joins TRBV7-8 to TRBJ1-1; D may be TRBD1 (5 bases). Germline CDR1 SGHVS, CDR2 FQNEAQ. This CDR3 contains 15 residues. The V end was cut by 0 bases, the J end by 3 bases, with 11 bases between. This CDR3 reads CASSLARGRDTEAFF. CDR3 coding DNA: TGTGCCAGCAGCTTAGCTAGGGGAAGAGACACTGAAGCTTTCTTT.

The chain combines TRBV10-3 with TRBJ2-7; 11 nucleotides align to TRBD2. CDR3 length: 14 residues. J lost 3 bases, V lost 8 bases, and 6 bases had no gene match. Germline V gene sequence: CDR1 ENHRY, CDR2 SYGVKD. CDR3 DNA sequence: TGTGCCATCCAAGGGACTAGCGGAAACTACGAGCAGTACTTC. Translated, it gives CAIQGTSGNYEQYF.

The CDR3 DNA is TGTGCCAGTAGTCCCTCCCTTAGTAACAATGAGCAGTTCTTC. This gives the protein CASSPSLSNNEQFF. The chain employs TRBV19 and TRBJ2-1; D not certain. Deletions cut 5 bases from V and 5 bases from J, with 13 bases between. This CDR3 region has 14 residues. CDR1 LNHDA and CDR2 SQIVND come from the germline V gene (reference sequence).

The gene calls are TRBV10-3 and TRBJ2-2, with no clear D. The CDR3 has 13 amino acids. Trimming cost V 6 bases and J 5 bases, with 10 bases left between them. Looked up from germline, CDR1 is ENHRY and CDR2 is SYGVKD. The CDR3 DNA follows: TGTGCCATCAGGCTATTAGAGACCGGGGAGCTGTTTTTT. It translates to CAIRLLETGELFF.

The chain links TRBV27 to TRBJ2-7, with 8 bases aligning to TRBD2. The CDR3 loop spans 18 amino acids. Trimming removed 3 bases from V and 5 bases from J; junction bases left unmatched: 18. Germline CDR1 and CDR2: MNHEY and SMNVEV (reference sequence). CDR3 region: CASSFEAQVRGAYDEQYF. In nucleotides, the CDR3 is TGTGCCAGCAGTTTCGAGGCCCAAGTGCGGGGGGCCTACGACGAGCAGTACTTC.

This clone was observed a single time. The gene calls are TRBV2 and TRBJ2-2; 8 bases map to TRBD2. The CDR3 is made up of 15 amino acids. Trimming removed 3 bases from V and 7 bases from J; junction bases left unmatched: 7. Germline-derived CDR1 and CDR2 are SNHLY and FYNNEI. The CDR3 protein is CASSEQRGWNGELFF. The DNA for the CDR3 is TGTGCCAGCAGTGAGCAGCGGGGGTGGAACGGGGAGCTGTTTTTT.

This chain uses TRBV29-1 with TRBJ1-2, with D unresolved. V dropped 7 bases and J dropped 4 bases, with 10 bases sitting between them. Germline CDR1 reads SQVTM; CDR2 reads ANQGSEA. There are 11 residues in the CDR3. CDR3 DNA sequence: TGCAGCGCAATGGACGGCTATGGCTACACCTTC. Translated, it gives CSAMDGYGYTF.

This sequence joins TRBV18 and TRBJ2-7, with unresolved D. Germline assignment: CDR1 KGHSH and CDR2 LQKENI. The CDR3 is 15 amino acids. The V and J ends lost 3 bases and 3 bases respectively, with 15 bases between them. The CDR3 DNA sequence: TGTGCCAGCTCACCCTCAAACTTAGACGGCTACGAGCAGTACTTC. This encodes CASSPSNLDGYEQYF.

The gene calls are TRBV5-5 and TRBJ2-1; 10 bases match TRBD2. V lost 7 bases and J lost 9; bases outside the gene matches: 13. Germline-derived CDR1 and CDR2 are SGHKS and YYEKEE (reference sequence). This CDR3 is built from 15 residues. CDR3 coding DNA: TGTGCCAGCCGGATAGCGGGAGGCCCCTACGGTGAGCAGTTCTTC. Residues: CASRIAGGPYGEQFF.

This sequence joins TRBV6-1 and TRBJ1-1; D perhaps matches TRBD1 (6 bases). Germline V lookup: CDR1 MNHNS, CDR2 SASEGT. The CDR3 is 14 amino acids. Trimming removed 0 bases from V and 11 bases from J, with 16 bases in between. The CDR3, as DNA: TGTGCCAGCAGTGAAGCTTGGGGACATTTGGTGGCTTTCTTT. Its protein is CASSEAWGHLVAFF.

V gene TRBV2 combines with J gene TRBJ1-2; weak D call: TRBD1 (6 bases). The V end lost 3 bases, the J end lost 4 bases, and 9 bases lay between the germline ends. This CDR3 has 13 residues. Per germline, CDR1 SNHLY and CDR2 FYNNEI. The CDR3 reads CASSEYRAYGYTF. DNA for the CDR3: TGTGCCAGCAGTGAGTACAGGGCCTATGGCTACACCTTC.

V and J are TRBV4-1 and TRBJ2-1; D may be TRBD1 (6 bases). V shed 6 bases and J shed 9 bases, with 21 bases lying between them. The V gene's germline CDR1 is MGHRA and CDR2 YSYEKL. This CDR3 spans 15 amino acids. The CDR3: CASSRAGAPGIEQFF. CDR3 nucleotide sequence: TGCGCCAGCAGTCGAGCAGGGGCCCCGGGAATTGAGCAGTTCTTC.

The CDR3 sequence: CASSLVGGATVHEQYF. CDR3 coding DNA: TGTGCCAGCAGCTTAGTCGGGGGGGCCACAGTGCACGAGCAGTACTTC. The chain is built from TRBV7-2 and TRBJ2-7, with TRBD2 matching over 8 bases. Per germline, CDR1 SGHTA and CDR2 FQGNSA. CDR3 length: 16 amino acids. Losses at the gene ends were 1 base for V and 5 bases for J; bases not matched to a gene: 10.

The chain uses TRBV6-1 and TRBJ2-3, with a weak D call TRBD2 (5 bases). V lost 4 bases and J 1 base, leaving 12 bases between the germline ends. This CDR3 is 15 amino acids long. In germline, CDR1 is MNHNS, CDR2 SASEGT. CDR3 protein: CASSAWRVGTDTQYF. The CDR3 DNA follows: TGTGCCAGCAGTGCATGGCGGGTCGGCACAGATACGCAGTATTTT.

The chain links TRBV7-9 to TRBJ2-5; TRBD1 might be the D (7 bases). The V gene's germline CDR1 is SEHNR and CDR2 FQNEAQ (reference sequence). V lost 3 bases, J lost 6 bases, and 14 bases lay in between. The CDR3 is made up of 14 amino acids. The CDR3 sequence: CASSLTTGTQTQYF. The CDR3, as DNA: TGTGCCAGCAGCTTGACGACAGGGACTCAGACCCAGTACTTC.

This clone was counted a few times. The rearrangement links TRBV28 to TRBJ1-5; possible D gene TRBD1, 6 bases. The CDR3 totals 14 residues. The V and J ends lost 6 bases and 3 bases respectively, with 12 bases between them. CDR1 MDHEN and CDR2 SYDVKM come from the germline V gene. The CDR3 DNA reads as TGTGCCAGCAGCCGGGGGCCGATCAATCAGCCCCAGCATTTT. It yields the protein CASSRGPINQPQHF. The full variable domain, rest sourced from reference TRBV28 and TRBJ1-5, is DVKVTQSSRYLVKRTGEKVFLECVQDMDHENMFWYRQDPGLGLRLIYFSYDVKMKEKGDIPEGYSVSREKKERFSLILESASTNQTSMYLCASSRGPINQPQHFGDGTRLSIL.

The chain is built from TRBV7-3 and TRBJ1-2; D gene ambiguous. V lost 4 bases and J lost 4, with 13 bases in between. Germline CDR1 reads SGHTA; CDR2 reads FQGTGA. The CDR3 contains 14 residues. Here the CDR3 DNA reads TGTGCCAGCAGCTCACGTGGACGGTTCTATGGCTACACCTTC. Translation: CASSSRGRFYGYTF.

This chain uses TRBV9 with TRBJ2-5, with D possibly TRBD1 on 7 matching bases. Trimming took 4 bases from V and 4 from J, leaving 17 bases between them. Per the germline V gene, CDR1 is SGDLS and CDR2 is YYNGEE. The CDR3 sequence is 15 residues long. The DNA of the CDR3 is TGTGCCAGCAGCAATACAGGGGTGGAGGGAGAGACCCAGTACTTC. Translation: CASSNTGVEGETQYF.